The 22 T cell receptor beta chains below were found in one sample sequenced in a study of response to subunit inactivated influenza vaccine. Using its own MiXCR run on the RT-PCR reads, TCRdb lists one record per CDR3 protein. The table records over 800,000 distinct CDR3 sequences, less than 25% of them present only once. Sequencing used PBMCs from blood, obtained roughly 5 days after vaccination. These receptors came from a man in his fifties who received an inactivated influenza vaccine.

This clonotype was seen at least ten times. The chain has TRBV5-8 and TRBJ2-3; 12 bases align to TRBD2. Germline V gene data show CDR1 as SGHTS and CDR2 as YDEGEE. The CDR3 length is 16 residues. The V gene end was trimmed by 4 bases and the J gene end by 0 bases; junction bases not matched to a gene: 3. The CDR3 DNA reads TGTGCCAGCAGCACCGGGACTAGCGGGAGCACAGATACGCAGTATTTT. Translation: CASSTGTSGSTDTQYF.

This chain links TRBV7-9 with TRBJ1-3; no clear D. V was trimmed by 3 bases and J by 2 bases, leaving 8 bases between them. In germline, CDR1 is SEHNR, CDR2 FQNEAQ (reference sequence). The CDR3 totals 14 residues. CDR3 in amino acids: CASSLMGTGNTIYF. CDR3 in DNA: TGTGCCAGCAGCTTGATGGGGACTGGAAACACCATATATTTT. The full variable domain, its missing parts supplied by reference TRBV7-9 and TRBJ1-3, is DTGVSQNPRHKITKRGQNVTFRCDPISEHNRLYWYRQTLGQGPEFLTYFQNEAQLEKSRLLSDRFSAERPKGSFSTLEIQRTEQGDSAMYLCASSLMGTGNTIYFGEGSWLTVV.

This chain uses TRBV10-3 with TRBJ2-1; D remains unclear. The CDR3 has 11 residues. The ends were cut back, 10 bases at V and 7 bases at J, with 11 bases in the middle. Germline CDR1 and CDR2: ENHRY and SYGVKD. In DNA, the CDR3 is TGTGCCACCGCAGTGGCTAATGAGCAGTTCTTC. Translation: CATAVANEQFF.

The chain couples TRBV7-2 to TRBJ2-7; D is uncertain. Germline CDR1 SGHTA, CDR2 FQGNSA. The CDR3 covers 14 residues. Trimming left V 3 bases short and J 1 base short, with 10 bases between. The CDR3 reads CASSLTVPSYEQYF. The CDR3 region has the DNA TGTGCCAGCAGCTTGACGGTTCCTTCCTACGAGCAGTACTTC.

The chain's CDR3 is CASSPKLGLPRDNEQFF. CDR3 DNA: TGTGCCAGCAGTCCTAAACTCGGTCTGCCCCGGGACAATGAGCAGTTCTTC. The V and J genes are TRBV12-3 or TRBV12-4 and TRBJ2-1, with D unresolved. CDR3 length: 17 amino acids. V lost 5 bases, J lost 5 bases, and 22 bases lay in between.

This chain connects TRBV30 to TRBJ2-1; 7 bases map to TRBD2. Per germline, CDR1 GTSNPN and CDR2 SVGIG (reference sequence). The CDR3 is made up of 12 amino acids. Trimming cost V 1 base and J 14 bases; bases outside gene matches: 8. Here the CDR3 DNA reads TGTGCCTGGAGTGCCGAAGGGACTAAGGAGTTCTTC. It yields the protein CAWSAEGTKEFF. Complete variable domain (other parts from reference TRBV30 and TRBJ2-1): SQTIHQWPATLVQPVGSPLSLECTVEGTSNPNLYWYRQAAGRGLQLLFYSVGIGQISSEVPQNLSASRPQDRQFILSSKKLLLSDSGFYLCAWSAEGTKEFFGPGTRLTVL.

The table lists this clonotype with a few counts. The rearrangement links TRBV29-1 to TRBJ2-7; D is uncertain. Germline CDR1 SQVTM, CDR2 ANQGSEA. The CDR3 extends over 11 amino acids. Trimming removed 8 bases at V and 2 bases at J, with 10 bases between. The CDR3 coding sequence is TGCAGCTCGGGCAAACCCTACGAGCAGTACTTC. The encoded protein is CSSGKPYEQYF.

This clonotype has more than one count but fewer than ten. This chain links TRBV4-2 with TRBJ2-7; 8 positions match TRBD1. The V gene end was trimmed by 0 bases and the J gene end by 7 bases; junction bases not matched to a gene: 8. Per the germline V gene, CDR1 is LGHNA and CDR2 is YNFKEQ. This CDR3 contains 15 residues. CDR3 in amino acids: CASSQEVTGVREQYF. The CDR3, as DNA: TGTGCCAGCAGCCAAGAAGTGACAGGGGTGAGGGAGCAGTACTTC.

The sample holds many counts of this clonotype. The chain uses TRBV5-1 and TRBJ2-6; D call uncertain. V was trimmed by 2 bases and J by 1 base, leaving 7 bases between them. The CDR3 spans 15 residues. Germline assignment: CDR1 SGHRS and CDR2 YFSETQ. The CDR3 sequence: CASSLTASGANVLTF. The CDR3 region has the DNA TGCGCCAGCAGCTTAACGGCTTCTGGGGCCAACGTCCTGACTTTC.

CDR3 sequence reads: CASSVGPGNSYEQYF. DNA of the CDR3: TGCGCCAGCAGCGTCGGGCCCGGGAACTCCTACGAGCAGTACTTC. The chain couples TRBV5-1 to TRBJ2-7; maybe TRBD2 (5 bases). CDR1 is SGHRS and CDR2 is YFSETQ in the germline V gene. Trimming took 4 bases from V and 0 from J, leaving 14 bases between them. The CDR3 consists of 15 residues.

The CDR3 DNA follows: TGTGCCATCAGTGAGGAGGTGGACGAAAAACTGTTTTTT. Protein: CAISEEVDEKLFF. V is TRBV10-3 and J is TRBJ1-4; D is unresolved. Between the trimmed V and J ends, which lost 2 bases and 8 bases, there was a span of 9 bases. Germline CDR1 and CDR2: ENHRY and SYGVKD. CDR3 length: 13 amino acids.

The chain uses TRBV7-9 and TRBJ2-1; 14 bases map to TRBD2. The germline gives CDR1 SEHNR, CDR2 FQNEAQ (reference sequence). This CDR3 is built from 16 residues. V lost 3 bases and J lost 5; bases outside the gene matches: 3. This CDR3 is CASSFGLAGGHNEQFF. CDR3 nucleotide sequence: TGTGCCAGCAGCTTCGGACTAGCGGGAGGCCACAATGAGCAGTTCTTC. The whole variable domain, remainder taken from reference TRBV7-9 and TRBJ2-1, is DTGVSQNPRHKITKRGQNVTFRCDPISEHNRLYWYRQTLGQGPEFLTYFQNEAQLEKSRLLSDRFSAERPKGSFSTLEIQRTEQGDSAMYLCASSFGLAGGHNEQFFGPGTRLTVL.

This clonotype was counted only a few times. The rearrangement uses TRBV6-1 and TRBJ2-7; 8 bases are a match to TRBD1. With V trimmed by 5 bases and J by 2 bases, 8 bases remained unmatched. This CDR3 is built from 15 residues. CDR1 MNHNS and CDR2 SASEGT come from the germline V gene. DNA for the CDR3: TGTGCCAGCAGTCCGACAGGGGACGCCGCCTACGAGCAGTACTTC. Its translation: CASSPTGDAAYEQYF.

V usage is TRBV28 and J usage is TRBJ2-4; possibly TRBD1 for D (5 bases). Deletions cut 10 bases from V and 0 bases from J, with 13 bases between. The CDR3 sequence is 14 residues long. CDR1 and CDR2 from the germline V gene are MDHEN and SYDVKM. Written as DNA, the CDR3 is TGTGCCACAACCCAGGGTCTAGCCAAAAACATTCAGTACTTC. Protein product: CATTQGLAKNIQYF.

This clonotype occurred a few times. The gene calls are TRBV4-1 and TRBJ2-7; TRBD2 is a possible D gene (5 bases). V was cut by 1 base and J by 4 bases, with 11 bases left in between. Germline CDR1 MGHRA, CDR2 YSYEKL. The CDR3 is 14 residues long. CDR3 DNA: TGCGCCAGCAGCCAAGGGGTAAGAGGGTACGAGCAGTACTTC. Its protein is CASSQGVRGYEQYF.

This clonotype came up a few times. This chain uses TRBV5-1 with TRBJ2-1; 11 bases line up with TRBD2. The length of the CDR3 is 16 residues. CDR1 and CDR2 from the germline V gene are SGHRS and YFSETQ. The V segment lost 4 bases and the J segment 3 bases; nucleotides outside the gene matches: 6. In nucleotides, the CDR3 is TGCGCCAGCAGCCCGGGACTAGCGGACTACTACAATGAGCAGTTCTTC. Its protein product is CASSPGLADYYNEQFF.

This clonotype was counted a few times. The chain is built from TRBV20-1 and TRBJ2-1; the match to TRBD2 covers 10 bases. Germline CDR1 and CDR2: DFQATT and SNEGSKA (reference sequence). With 2 bases clipped from V and 9 bases from J, the junction kept 10 bases outside the gene matches. The CDR3 length is 15 residues. CDR3 nucleotide sequence: TGCAGTGCTAGATTTGGAGCGGGGGGGCCCAGTGAGCAGTTCTTC. Protein product: CSARFGAGGPSEQFF.

This clonotype was seen more than once but under ten times. The chain links TRBV4-1 to TRBJ2-7, with TRBD1 matching 9 bases. CDR3 length equals 14 residues. V was clipped by 3 bases and J by 7 bases; unmatched bases: 7. Germline CDR1 and CDR2: MGHRA and YSYEKL. CDR3 residues: CASSQGQGFLEQYF. CDR3 in DNA: TGCGCCAGCAGCCAGGGACAGGGATTTTTGGAGCAGTACTTC.

This clonotype appeared a few times. This rearrangement joins TRBV11-2 to TRBJ2-3; TRBD1 might be the D (6 bases). V lost 5 bases to trimming and J lost 1 base, with 22 bases between them. CDR1 is SGHAT, CDR2 FQNNGV, per germline. CDR3 length: 18 amino acids. For the CDR3, the DNA is TGTGCCAGCAGCCATCCCCCCTCCCGGAACAGGGGCACAGATACGCAGTATTTT. Amino acids: CASSHPPSRNRGTDTQYF.

The rearrangement links TRBV6-1 to TRBJ1-5, with 9 bases matching TRBD1. This CDR3 spans 14 amino acids. J lost 7 bases, V lost 5 bases, and 6 bases had no gene match. Per germline, CDR1 MNHNS and CDR2 SASEGT. For the CDR3, the DNA is TGTGCCAGCAGTACCGGGACAGGGAGACAGCCCCAGCATTTT. Encoded protein: CASSTGTGRQPQHF.

The chain has TRBV9 and TRBJ2-7, with D possibly being TRBD1 or TRBD2 (5 bases each). The CDR3 consists of 18 residues. The germline V gene encodes CDR1 SGDLS and CDR2 YYNGEE. Trimming removed 3 bases from V and 5 bases from J, with 27 bases in between. The CDR3 here is CASSANPDREGSDDEQYF. CDR3 DNA sequence: TGTGCCAGCAGCGCGAACCCAGACAGAGAGGGTAGCGACGACGAGCAGTACTTC.

This chain uses TRBV6-1 with TRBJ2-1; 10 nucleotides agree with TRBD2. The germline V gene encodes CDR1 MNHNS and CDR2 SASEGT. CDR3 length equals 17 residues. Trimming took 6 bases from V and 4 from J; bases not matched to a gene: 12. The CDR3 spells CASSRNGASGGYNEQFF. CDR3 nucleotides: TGTGCCAGCAGCCGGAACGGAGCTAGCGGGGGTTACAATGAGCAGTTCTTC.